This TCR beta chain derives from a study of human T cells and chemical hapten exposure. Study-level points and caveats: Unchanged with DPC sensitization were TCRs above 1 in 1000 frequency.

About this clonotype: The antigen is undetermined.

The time point denotes: healthy volunteer bleed at 2 weeks. Unfractionated whole blood was the source of the extracted total RNA. Germline CDR1 reads LGHDT; CDR2 reads YNNKEL (reference sequence). Trimming removed 4 bases at V and 0 bases at J, with 14 bases between. The CDR3 totals 16 residues. During construction of the library, unique molecular identifiers were attached to individual cDNA molecules for quantitative, reproducible TCR counting. TCRdb reprocessed the RACE reads via MiXCR and lists one record per CDR3 protein. The sample shows about 130,000 distinct CDR3 sequences, approximately 8.3% of them seen only once.

V and J are TRBV3-1 and TRBJ2-3; D ambiguous. This TCR was recovered from a male donor in good health. Some clones in this sample may be carry-over from other donors' samples. Sequences were obtained from whole blood. This CDR3 is CASSPRLGSSTDTQYF. The CDR3 DNA reads TGTGCCAGCAGCCCACGACTGGGGTCTAGCACAGATACGCAGTATTTT.